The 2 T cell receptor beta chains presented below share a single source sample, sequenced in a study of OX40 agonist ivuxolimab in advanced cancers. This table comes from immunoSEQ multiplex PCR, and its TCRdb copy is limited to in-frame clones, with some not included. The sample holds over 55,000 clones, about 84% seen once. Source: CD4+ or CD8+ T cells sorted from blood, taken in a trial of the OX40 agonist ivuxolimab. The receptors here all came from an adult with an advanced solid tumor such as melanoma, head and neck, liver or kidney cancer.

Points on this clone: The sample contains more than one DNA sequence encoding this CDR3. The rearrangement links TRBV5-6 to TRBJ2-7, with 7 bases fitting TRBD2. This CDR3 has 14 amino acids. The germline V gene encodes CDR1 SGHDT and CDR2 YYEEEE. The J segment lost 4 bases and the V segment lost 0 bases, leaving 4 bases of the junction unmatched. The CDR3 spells CASSLGGGGYEQYF. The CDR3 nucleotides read TGTGCCAGCAGCTTGGGGGGGGGAGGGTACGAGCAGTACTTC.

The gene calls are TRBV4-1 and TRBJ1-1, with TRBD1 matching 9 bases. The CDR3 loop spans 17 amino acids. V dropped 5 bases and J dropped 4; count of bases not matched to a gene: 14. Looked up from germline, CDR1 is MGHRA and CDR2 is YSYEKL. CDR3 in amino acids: CASSGPGGTGFGTEAFF. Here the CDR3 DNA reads TGCGCCAGCAGCGGACCCGGTGGGACAGGGTTTGGCACTGAAGCTTTCTTT.